The rows below give T cell receptor beta chains drawn from one sample of a study of cytomegalovirus exposure and HLA in healthy donors. Generated by immunoSEQ multiplex PCR, the TCRdb table keeps only in-frame clones and is missing some. The sample lists about 150,000 clones, more than 75% occurring once. Sequencing was performed on PBMCs. These receptors came from a woman in her thirties or forties in good health and CMV-seropositive. Each CDR3 is given with its conserved first and last residue. D genes are given only for firm matches. Clone size appears in some rows only: once, few, many, or a class for an expanded clone.

TRBJ2-2 . TRBV15 . CATSRDITGTARSGELFF TGTGCCACCAGCAGAGATATTACCGGGACTGCGAGGAGCGGGGAGCTGTTTTTT
TRBJ2-2 . TRBV30 once CAWSPGVLTGELFF TGTGCCTGGAGCCCAGGGGTTTTAACCGGGGAGCTGTTTTTT
TRBJ1-1 . TRBV30 . CAWSVWGGGLNTEAFF TGTGCCTGGAGTGTGTGGGGGGGAGGGTTGAACACTGAAGCTTTCTTT
TRBJ2-2 . TRBV19 . CASTLGGAGAIGTGELFF TGTGCCAGTACCCTGGGGGGGGCAGGAGCTATTGGAACCGGGGAGCTGTTTTTT
TRBJ2-7 . TRBV13 . CASSAQSGESVYEQYF TGTGCCAGCAGCGCCCAGTCGGGGGAGTCCGTCTACGAGCAGTACTTC
TRBJ2-5 . TRBV19 . CASSIYGGETQYF TGTGCCAGTAGTATTTACGGCGGAGAGACCCAGTACTTC
TRBJ2-3 TRBD2 TRBV2 . CASTSGTSGRARAPDTQYF TGTGCCAGCACCTCCGGGACTAGCGGGAGGGCCCGAGCACCAGATACGCAGTATTTT
TRBJ1-5 . TRBV6-1 . CASGDIWSSNQPQHF TGTGCCAGTGGGGACATCTGGAGTAGCAATCAGCCCCAGCATTTT
TRBJ1-2 . TRBV27 . CASSQYGYTF TGTGCCAGCAGTCAGTATGGCTACACCTTC
TRBJ2-2 TRBD2 TRBV5-4 . CASSLAGGPAAGELFF TGTGCCAGCAGCCTAGCGGGAGGGCCGGCCGCCGGGGAGCTGTTTTTT
TRBJ2-2 . TRBV5-5 . CASSPNTGELFF TGTGCCAGCAGCCCTAACACCGGGGAGCTGTTTTTT
TRBJ2-1 TRBD2 TRBV5-1 . CASVFVAGGPYEQFF TGCGCCAGCGTTTTTGTGGCGGGAGGGCCCTATGAGCAGTTCTTC
TRBJ2-7 . TRBV6-5 . CASSYSGGSYEQYF TGTGCCAGCAGTTACTCAGGGGGCTCCTACGAGCAGTACTTC
TRBJ2-1 TRBD2 TRBV5-4 . CASSFGLAGGGSYNEQFF TGTGCCAGCAGCTTTGGCCTAGCGGGAGGAGGCTCCTACAATGAGCAGTTCTTC
TRBJ2-7 . TRBV19 few CASRFHSGSYEQYF TGTGCCAGTAGATTCCATAGCGGATCCTACGAGCAGTACTTC
TRBJ2-1 TRBD1 TRBV5-6 . CASSSRTGVGKVNEQFF TGTGCCAGCAGCTCCCGGACAGGGGTTGGGAAGGTCAATGAGCAGTTCTTC
TRBJ2-7 TRBD2 TRBV6-5 . CASSYSAGGSSEQYF TGCGCCAGCAGTTACTCGGCGGGAGGGTCTAGTGAGCAGTACTTC